Following are 28 T cell receptor beta chains from one sample sequenced in a study of PD-1 blockade in mismatch repair-deficient tumors (dated by TCRdb to 2016 to 2017). To prepare the library, the immunoSEQ multiplex PCR assay was applied. TCRdb mirrors the immuneACCESS table, restricted to in-frame sequences. Some clones are absent from its copies; in checked studies, under half trace to an unresolved V gene, and the reason for the others is unknown. A total of some 100,000 clones appear in this sample, 82% of them only once. 6.3% of the sample is in the top ten clones. Sequencing was performed on peripheral blood, taken roughly 35 weeks after starting pembrolizumab. Every receptor here comes from an adult with mismatch repair-deficient cancer.

The gene calls are TRBV11-3 and TRBJ2-3; possibly TRBD2 for D (6 bases). CDR1 SGHNT and CDR2 YENEEA come from the germline V gene. Between the trimmed V and J ends, which lost 5 bases and 8 bases, there was a span of 11 bases. This CDR3 has 12 residues. The CDR3 DNA sequence: TGTGCCAGCAGCCCAGAGGAGGGTACGCAGTATTTT. Its translation: CASSPEEGTQYF.

The V and J genes are TRBV28 and TRBJ2-7, with TRBD2 matching over 11 bases. The CDR3 loop spans 16 amino acids. The junction had 9 bases not matched to a gene; V was cut back by 5 bases and J by 3 bases. Germline CDR1 MDHEN, CDR2 SYDVKM. CDR3 nucleotides: TGTGCCAGCAGTCCCCTAGCGGGAGGAGGTTTCTACGAGCAGTACTTC. Its protein is CASSPLAGGGFYEQYF.

This chain links TRBV5-6 with TRBJ1-1, with 7 bases matching TRBD1. J was trimmed by 1 base and V by 4 bases; bases with no gene match: 10. CDR1 is SGHDT, CDR2 YYEEEE, per germline. The CDR3 consists of 16 residues. In nucleotides, the CDR3 is TGTGCCAGCAGCGCAAATACAGGGGCAGGGAACACTGAAGCTTTCTTT. This translates into CASSANTGAGNTEAFF.

The chain employs TRBV19 and TRBJ1-4; D gene uncertain. The CDR3 runs to 14 residues. The germline V gene has CDR1 LNHDA and CDR2 SQIVND (reference sequence). The V and J ends lost 0 bases and 7 bases respectively, with 9 bases between them. For the CDR3, the DNA is TGTGCCAGTAGTATAGATGTGGGCCGTGAAAAACTGTTTTTT. Its translation is CASSIDVGREKLFF.

The chain joins TRBV19 to TRBJ2-7; the match to TRBD2 covers 12 bases. V lost 5 bases to trimming and J lost 6 bases; unmatched junction nucleotides: 11. The CDR3 runs to 16 residues. The germline V gene encodes CDR1 LNHDA and CDR2 SQIVND (reference sequence). CDR3 DNA: TGTGCCAGTAGTGACTTGACTAGCGGGAGAATTGGCGAGCAGTACTTC. This gives the protein CASSDLTSGRIGEQYF.

The J gene is TRBJ2-5, the V gene TRBV5-6, with D perhaps matching TRBD1 (5 bases). Germline CDR1 SGHDT, CDR2 YYEEEE. Deletions cut 4 bases from V and 6 bases from J, with 10 bases between. CDR3 size: 12 residues. The CDR3 sequence: CASSVSGKTQYF. Written as DNA, the CDR3 is TGTGCCAGCAGCGTATCAGGGAAGACCCAGTACTTC.

This chain connects TRBV11-2 to TRBJ1-1, with TRBD1 matching 7 bases. CDR3 length: 15 amino acids. CDR1 and CDR2 (germline): SGHAT, FQNNGV. V lost 4 bases and J lost 3; bases outside the gene matches: 8. The CDR3 loop reads CASSSRDRSYTEAFF. The CDR3 DNA reads as TGTGCCAGCAGCTCGAGGGACAGAAGTTACACTGAAGCTTTCTTT. Looking up the rest from reference TRBV11-2 and TRBJ1-1 gives the full variable domain: EAGVAQSPRYKIIEKRQSVAFWCNPISGHATLYWYQQILGQGPKLLIQFQNNGVVDDSQLPKDRFSAERLKGVDSTLKIQPAKLEDSAVYLCASSSRDRSYTEAFFGQGTRLTVV.

The V and J genes are TRBV11-1 and TRBJ2-5; 7 nucleotides agree with TRBD1. Germline CDR1 SGHAT, CDR2 FQDESV (reference sequence). The CDR3 is 16 amino acids. V shed 5 bases and J 2 bases; nucleotides not matched to a gene: 11. CDR3 DNA sequence: TGTGCCAGCAGCCAGGTCGGACAGGTACTACAAGAGACCCAGTACTTC. Protein: CASSQVGQVLQETQYF.

This rearrangement joins TRBV4-2 to TRBJ2-7; 13 bases fit TRBD2. Germline V gives CDR1 LGHNA, CDR2 YNFKEQ. The V segment lost 0 bases and the J segment 0 bases; nucleotides outside the gene matches: 8. The CDR3 is 19 amino acids. In DNA, the CDR3 is TGTGCCAGCAGCCAAGATCGGACTAGCGGGAGAAGTAGCTCCTACGAGCAGTACTTC. Its protein product is CASSQDRTSGRSSSYEQYF.

V gene TRBV29-1 combines with J gene TRBJ2-7, with D possibly matching TRBD1 (5 bases). This CDR3 contains 12 residues. Deletions cut 2 bases from V and 1 base from J, with 6 bases between. CDR1 SQVTM and CDR2 ANQGSEA come from the germline V gene. The CDR3 DNA is TGCAGCGTTGAACAGGGTTCCTACGAGCAGTACTTC. It is translated as CSVEQGSYEQYF.

This clone was counted between two and nine times. The chain is built from TRBV2 and TRBJ1-5; D remains unclear. The germline V gene has CDR1 SNHLY and CDR2 FYNNEI. V gave up 8 bases and J gave up 0 bases, with 11 bases separating them. The CDR3 is 14 residues long. This chain's CDR3 is CASRLFNSNQPQHF. The CDR3 DNA follows: TGTGCCAGCCGACTGTTTAATAGCAATCAGCCCCAGCATTTT.

V gene TRBV5-1 combines with J gene TRBJ1-2, with TRBD1 matching 7 bases. The CDR3 has 14 amino acids. Trimming cost V 2 bases and J 8 bases; bases outside gene matches: 9. The germline V gene encodes CDR1 SGHRS and CDR2 YFSETQ. CDR3 loop: CASSLTSGDRGYTF. The DNA for the CDR3 is TGCGCCAGCAGCTTAACTTCGGGGGACAGAGGCTACACCTTC.

This chain connects TRBV29-1 to TRBJ2-3; 7 positions match TRBD2. V lost 8 bases to trimming and J lost 3 bases; unmatched junction nucleotides: 14. This CDR3 has 15 amino acids. Germline V gene data show CDR1 as SQVTM and CDR2 as ANQGSEA. Written as DNA, the CDR3 is TGCAGCTCCGACGGGGGAGGGCCCTCAACAGATACGCAGTATTTT. Protein sequence: CSSDGGGPSTDTQYF.

Regarding this clone: A much larger clone differs from this one at a single base, so this may be a read error. The sample carries other DNA sequences with the same CDR3. The V and J genes are TRBV13 and TRBJ2-7; 10 positions match TRBD1. Germline V lookup: CDR1 PRHDT, CDR2 FYEKMQ (reference sequence). The CDR3 is made up of 15 amino acids. CDR3 amino acids: CASSPPGQGLYEQYF. CDR3 nucleotides: TGTGCCAGCAGCCCCCCGGGACAGGGGCTTTACGAGCAATACTTC. The full variable domain, rest sourced from reference TRBV13 and TRBJ2-7, is AAGVIQSPRHLIKEKRETATLKCYPIPRHDTVYWYQQGPGQDPQFLISFYEKMQSDKGSIPDRFSAQQFSDYHSELNMSSLELGDSALYFCASSPPGQGLYEQYFGPGTRLTVT.

The genes are TRBV29-1 and TRBJ1-1; 8 nucleotides match TRBD1. Germline values: CDR1 SQVTM, CDR2 ANQGSEA. The CDR3 has 15 residues. V was clipped by 3 bases and J by 5 bases; unmatched bases: 11. The CDR3 spells CSVDGRAGGKTEAFF. CDR3 sequence (DNA): TGCAGCGTTGACGGACGGGCAGGGGGCAAAACTGAAGCTTTCTTT.

This clone was counted only a few times. This chain joins TRBV19 and TRBJ1-2, with D unclear. Germline V gives CDR1 LNHDA, CDR2 SQIVND (reference sequence). V was cut by 3 bases and J by 6 bases, with 8 bases left in between. This CDR3 spans 12 amino acids. The CDR3 coding sequence is TGTGCCAGTAGTATTTTCGGGGATGGCTACACCTTC. Amino acids: CASSIFGDGYTF.

V and J are TRBV7-9 and TRBJ2-7; a possible D gene is TRBD1 (6 bases). V lost 5 bases and J 2 bases, leaving 10 bases between the germline ends. Germline V lookup: CDR1 SEHNR, CDR2 FQNEAQ (reference sequence). The CDR3 is made up of 13 amino acids. CDR3 loop: CASSRTETYEQYF. CDR3 nucleotides: TGTGCCAGCAGCAGGACAGAAACCTACGAGCAGTACTTC.

The CDR3 DNA follows: TGTGCCAGCAGCTTAGTTGGCAGGGGGGATGGCTACACCTTC. Its protein product is CASSLVGRGDGYTF. The chain combines TRBV11-2 with TRBJ1-2, with TRBD1 matching over 7 bases. The length of the CDR3 is 14 residues. Trimming at V came to 1 base and at J to 6 bases, leaving 5 bases not matched to a gene. CDR1 SGHAT and CDR2 FQNNGV come from the germline V gene.

CDR3 amino acids: CASSPFTGGYGYTF. Here the CDR3 DNA reads TGTGCCAGCAGCCCTTTTACAGGGGGCTATGGCTACACCTTC. The V gene is TRBV7-9, the J gene TRBJ1-2; 8 bases are a match to TRBD1. The CDR3 is made up of 14 amino acids. Germline CDR1 reads SEHNR; CDR2 reads FQNEAQ (reference sequence). Germline trimming cut 5 bases from V and 4 bases from J; bases unmatched to any gene: 6.

The chain employs TRBV9 and TRBJ2-1, with a weak D call TRBD2 (5 bases). The CDR3 is 16 amino acids. Germline lookup yields CDR1 SGDLS and CDR2 YYNGEE. The V gene lost 0 bases and the J gene lost 2 bases, with 12 bases spanning the gap. CDR3 sequence: CASSVGGGGPYNEQFF. CDR3 in DNA: TGTGCCAGCAGCGTAGGTGGCGGAGGCCCCTACAATGAGCAGTTCTTC.

The chain joins TRBV4-2 to TRBJ2-7; 9 bases are shared with TRBD2. J gave up 7 bases and V 0 bases, and 7 bases lay outside the gene matches. From germline, CDR1 is LGHNA and CDR2 YNFKEQ. This CDR3 has 15 residues. The CDR3 loop reads CASSQDGASGEEQYF. The CDR3 bases are TGTGCCAGCAGCCAAGACGGGGCTAGCGGGGAAGAGCAGTACTTC.

This chain uses TRBV10-3 with TRBJ2-7, with 9 positions matching TRBD2. The CDR3 covers 14 residues. After removal of 6 bases from V and 6 bases from J, the junction contained 9 bases not matched to a gene. Germline V gene lookup returns CDR1 ENHRY and CDR2 SYGVKD. The CDR3 spells CAISVGGSGGEQYF. As DNA, the CDR3 is TGTGCCATCAGCGTTGGGGGTAGCGGGGGCGAGCAGTACTTC.

This chain links TRBV7-8 with TRBJ1-2; TRBD1 might be the D (5 bases). The CDR3 spans 16 residues. V lost 1 base to trimming and J lost 4 bases, with 16 bases between them. Germline V gives CDR1 SGHVS, CDR2 FQNEAQ. The CDR3 DNA reads TGTGCCAGCAGCTTAGTCCCGGGACTTGAAAGCTATGGCTACACCTTC. Protein: CASSLVPGLESYGYTF.

The chain couples TRBV5-6 to TRBJ1-2; 8 bases line up with TRBD1. The CDR3 runs 14 residues. CDR1 SGHDT and CDR2 YYEEEE come from the germline V gene. J lost 5 bases, V lost 0 bases, and 3 bases had no gene match. This CDR3 reads CASSLDRGAYGYTF. In DNA, the CDR3 is TGTGCCAGCAGCTTGGACAGGGGGGCTTATGGCTACACCTTC.

The chain has TRBV11-3 and TRBJ1-4; D gene uncertain. The CDR3 loop spans 14 amino acids. Germline CDR1 and CDR2: SGHNT and YENEEA. Trimming took 5 bases from V and 5 from J, leaving 12 bases between them. CDR3 bases: TGTGCCAGCAGCCGAGGCGGAACAAATGAAAAACTGTTTTTT. Residues: CASSRGGTNEKLFF.

V usage is TRBV5-6 and J usage is TRBJ2-5; 13 bases are a match to TRBD2. The germline V gene encodes CDR1 SGHDT and CDR2 YYEEEE. J gave up 5 bases and V 0 bases, and 4 bases lay outside the gene matches. CDR3 length: 16 residues. CDR3 residues: CASSLGTSGGHETQYF. Written as DNA, the CDR3 is TGTGCCAGCAGCTTGGGGACTAGCGGGGGTCATGAGACCCAGTACTTC. Supplemented by reference TRBV5-6 and TRBJ2-5, the full variable domain reads DAGVTQSPTHLIKTRGQQVTLRCSPKSGHDTVSWYQQALGQGPQFIFQYYEEEERQRGNFPDRFSGHQFPNYSSELNVNALLLGDSALYLCASSLGTSGGHETQYFGPGTRLLVL.

The V call is TRBV30, the J call TRBJ2-3, with D perhaps being TRBD1 or TRBD2 (6 bases each). The CDR3 sequence is 13 residues long. The germline V and J ends were trimmed by 4 bases and 6 bases, with 14 bases remaining between them. Germline CDR1 is GTSNPN and CDR2 is SVGIG (reference sequence). CDR3 amino acids: CAWNRGEGDTQYF. In DNA form, the CDR3 reads TGTGCCTGGAATAGGGGGGAAGGGGATACGCAGTATTTT.

J is TRBJ2-7 and V is TRBV7-6; D not resolved. In germline, CDR1 is SGHVS, CDR2 FNYEAQ. CDR3 length equals 14 residues. Trimming cost V 2 bases and J 0 bases, with 8 bases left between them. As DNA, the CDR3 is TGTGCCAGCAGCTTAAGAGACAACTCCTACGAGCAGTACTTC. Translation: CASSLRDNSYEQYF.